This TCR beta chain was sequenced during a study of control samples from healthy donors and cancer patients. The V gene's germline CDR1 is GTSNPN and CDR2 SVGIG (reference sequence). CDR3 size: 18 residues. The V end lost 2 bases, the J end lost 7 bases, and 26 bases lay between the germline ends. Sequenced by immunoSEQ multiplex PCR; TCRdb stores in-frame clones only, minus some. The table includes around 130,000 clones, 70% to 90% detected once. This clonotype originated in a man in his forties or fifties in good health. The V call is TRBV30, the J call TRBJ1-4; D remains unclear. What was sequenced was blood. CDR3 in DNA: TGTGCCTGGAGTCGAAGGGTCGGGAGGAGCTTGTTCCGTGAAAAACTGTTTTTT. Translation: CAWSRRVGRSLFREKLFF. The full variable domain, in which reference TRBV30 and TRBJ1-4 provide the parts outside the CDR3, is SQTIHQWPATLVQPVGSPLSLECTVEGTSNPNLYWYRQAAGRGLQLLFYSVGIGQISSEVPQNLSASRPQDRQFILSSKKLLLSDSGFYLCAWSRRVGRSLFREKLFFGSGTQLSVL.